The clone carrying this T cell receptor beta chain was counted a single time. The data were obtained in a study of shared clonotypes between healthy human individuals. CDR1 and CDR2 from the germline V gene are MNHEY and SVGAGI. The CDR3 sequence is 13 residues long. V was pared by 4 bases and J by 13 bases, with 14 bases between. The repertoire was sequenced with immunoSEQ multiplex PCR; TCRdb's copy has only in-frame clones and lacks some. The data show about 1.1 million clones, about 80% seen once. This chain joins TRBV6-5 and TRBJ1-6; D may be TRBD1 (5 bases). Material: memory CD4+ T cells from PBMCs. The subset was: CD45RA-negative fraction. The TCR comes from a man aged 18-30 years in good health. Some clones in this sample may be carry-over from other donors' samples. CDR3: CASSSVVRGPLHF. The DNA for the CDR3 is TGTGCCAGCAGTTCCGTGGTACGGGGCCCCCTCCACTTT.